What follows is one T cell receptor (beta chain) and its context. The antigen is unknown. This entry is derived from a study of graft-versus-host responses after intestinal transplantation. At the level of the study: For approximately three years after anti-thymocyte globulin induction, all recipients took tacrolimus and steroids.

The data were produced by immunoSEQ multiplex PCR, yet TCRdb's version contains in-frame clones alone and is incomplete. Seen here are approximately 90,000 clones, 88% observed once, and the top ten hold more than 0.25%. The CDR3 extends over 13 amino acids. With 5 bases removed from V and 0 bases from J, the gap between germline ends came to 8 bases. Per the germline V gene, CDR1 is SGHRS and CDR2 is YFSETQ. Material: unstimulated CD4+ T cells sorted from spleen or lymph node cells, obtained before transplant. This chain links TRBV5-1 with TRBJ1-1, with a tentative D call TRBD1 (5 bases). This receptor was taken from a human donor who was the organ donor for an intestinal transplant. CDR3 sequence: CASRQALNTEAFF. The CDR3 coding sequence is TGCGCCAGCAGACAGGCTTTGAACACTGAAGCTTTCTTT.